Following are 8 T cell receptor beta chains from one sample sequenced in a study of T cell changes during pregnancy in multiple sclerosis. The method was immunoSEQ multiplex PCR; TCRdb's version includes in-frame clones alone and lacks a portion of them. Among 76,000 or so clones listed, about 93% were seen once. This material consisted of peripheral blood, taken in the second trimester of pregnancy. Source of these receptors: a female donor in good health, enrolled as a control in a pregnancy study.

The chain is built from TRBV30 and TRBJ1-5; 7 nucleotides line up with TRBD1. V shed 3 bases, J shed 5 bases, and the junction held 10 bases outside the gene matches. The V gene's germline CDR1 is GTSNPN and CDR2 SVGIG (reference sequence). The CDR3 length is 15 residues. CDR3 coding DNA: TGTGCCTGGAGCCCCGGAGGGGGCCGGCATCAGCCCCAGCATTTT. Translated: CAWSPGGGRHQPQHF.

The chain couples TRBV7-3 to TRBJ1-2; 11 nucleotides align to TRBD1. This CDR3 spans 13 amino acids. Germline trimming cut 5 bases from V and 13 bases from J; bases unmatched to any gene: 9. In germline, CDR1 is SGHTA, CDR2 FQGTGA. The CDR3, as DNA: TGTGCCAGCAGCCGGACAGGGGGCTATGAAGCCACCTTC. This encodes CASSRTGGYEATF.

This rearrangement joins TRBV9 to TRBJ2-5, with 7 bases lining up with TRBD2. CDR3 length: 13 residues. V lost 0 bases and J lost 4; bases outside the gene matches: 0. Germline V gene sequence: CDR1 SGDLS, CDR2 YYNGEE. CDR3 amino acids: CASSVGEGETQYF. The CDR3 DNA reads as TGTGCCAGCAGCGTAGGGGAGGGAGAGACCCAGTACTTC.

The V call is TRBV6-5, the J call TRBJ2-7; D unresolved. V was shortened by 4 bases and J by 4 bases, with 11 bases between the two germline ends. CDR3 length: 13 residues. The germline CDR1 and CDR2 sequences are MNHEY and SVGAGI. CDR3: CASSSGPSYEQYF. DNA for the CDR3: TGTGCCAGCAGTTCAGGTCCTTCATACGAGCAGTACTTC.

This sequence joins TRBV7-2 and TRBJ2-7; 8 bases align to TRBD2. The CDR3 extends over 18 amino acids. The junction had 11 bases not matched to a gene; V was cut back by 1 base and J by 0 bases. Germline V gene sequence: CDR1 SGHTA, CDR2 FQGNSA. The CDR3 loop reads CASSLVGSGEVSSYEQYF. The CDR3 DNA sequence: TGTGCCAGCAGCTTAGTGGGTAGCGGGGAGGTGAGCTCCTACGAGCAGTACTTC.

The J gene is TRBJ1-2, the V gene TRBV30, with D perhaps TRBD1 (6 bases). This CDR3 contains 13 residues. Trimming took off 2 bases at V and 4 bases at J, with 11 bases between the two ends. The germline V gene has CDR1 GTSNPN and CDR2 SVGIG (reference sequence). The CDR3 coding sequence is TGTGCCTGGAGTTTTGGACAGTCCTATGGCTACACCTTC. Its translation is CAWSFGQSYGYTF.

The CDR3, as DNA: TGTGCCAGCAGCCTCAACAGGGGGGTGAACACTGAAGCTTTCTTT. This sequence encodes CASSLNRGVNTEAFF. V and J are TRBV7-9 and TRBJ1-1, with TRBD1 identical over 8 bases. The CDR3 has 15 residues. Germline V gives CDR1 SEHNR, CDR2 FQNEAQ (reference sequence). Germline trimming cut 5 bases from V and 0 bases from J; bases unmatched to any gene: 5.

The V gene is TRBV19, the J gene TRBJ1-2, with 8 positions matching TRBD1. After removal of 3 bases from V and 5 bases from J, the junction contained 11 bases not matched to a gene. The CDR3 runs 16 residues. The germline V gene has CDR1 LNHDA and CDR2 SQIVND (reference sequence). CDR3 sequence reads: CASSIRSGGQGYGYTF. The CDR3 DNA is TGTGCCAGTAGTATCCGGTCAGGAGGACAGGGATATGGCTACACCTTC.